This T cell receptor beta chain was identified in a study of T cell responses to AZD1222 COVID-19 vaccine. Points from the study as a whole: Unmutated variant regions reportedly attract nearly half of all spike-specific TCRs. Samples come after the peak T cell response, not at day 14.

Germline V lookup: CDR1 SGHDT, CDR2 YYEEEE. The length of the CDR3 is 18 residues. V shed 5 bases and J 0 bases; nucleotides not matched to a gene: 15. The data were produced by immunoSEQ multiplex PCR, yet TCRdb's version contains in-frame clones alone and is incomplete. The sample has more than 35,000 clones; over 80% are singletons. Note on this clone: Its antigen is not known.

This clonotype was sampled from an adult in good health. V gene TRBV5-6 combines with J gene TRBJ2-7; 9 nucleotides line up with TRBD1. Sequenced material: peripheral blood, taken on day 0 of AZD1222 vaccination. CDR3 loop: CASRHPPTGGILSYEQYF. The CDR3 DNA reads TGTGCCAGCAGACATCCTCCCACAGGGGGCATTCTCTCCTACGAGCAGTACTTC.